Listed below are T cell receptor beta chains from one sample, sequenced in a study of CD8 T cells in ankylosing spondylitis. From the 5' RACE reads, TCRdb called clonotypes with MiXCR, one entry per CDR3 protein. The sample shows hundreds of thousands of distinct CDR3 sequences, roughly an eighth of them seen only once. The sequencing sample was made of blood, either unsorted or a sorted T cell fraction (not recorded which). The receptors were sampled from a male donor with ankylosing spondylitis. Both conserved end residues are part of each CDR3. The D gene is left open where the match is weak. Some rows have no size entry. The others give once, few or many, or a class for an expanded clone.

j_call | d_call | clone_size | v_call | cdr3_nt | cdr3_aa
TRBJ1-1 | . | few | TRBV10-3 | TGTGCCATCAGCCCACAGGGAACGAACACTGAAGCTTTCTTT | CAISPQGTNTEAFF
TRBJ2-5 | . | . | TRBV18 | TGTGCCAGCTCACCAGAAGTGCCGACTAAAGAGACCCAGTACTTC | CASSPEVPTKETQYF
TRBJ2-7 | . | few | TRBV9 | TGTGCCAGCTCCGAGGGGGACTCCTACTCCTACGAGCAGTACTTC | CASSEGDSYSYEQYF
TRBJ2-3 | . | few | TRBV11-3 | TGTGCCAGCAGCTTAGTCAGGGGAAATACGCAGTATTTT | CASSLVRGNTQYF
TRBJ1-6 | TRBD1 | . | TRBV5-6 | TGTGCCAGCAGCCCGGATCCACAGGGGAACAATTCACCCCTCCACTTT | CASSPDPQGNNSPLHF
TRBJ2-3 | . | many | TRBV5-1 | TGCGCCAGCAGCTTCGGGAGTTTCGACACAGATACGCAGTATTTT | CASSFGSFDTDTQYF
TRBJ1-5 | . | few | TRBV6-2/TRBV6-3 | TGTGCCAGCAGTTACCAGTCCGGGGGCGTGAAGCCCCAGCATTTT | CASSYQSGGVKPQHF
TRBJ1-1 | . | many | TRBV29-1 | TGCAGCGTTATCAGAGCCACCAACACTGAAGCTTTCTTT | CSVIRATNTEAFF
TRBJ2-7 | . | . | TRBV7-6 | TGTGCCAGCAGCTCCAAGTCCGGTTACTCCTACGAGCAGTACTTC | CASSSKSGYSYEQYF
TRBJ1-1 | . | . | TRBV12-3/TRBV12-4 | TGTGCCTGCAGTTTAGTCACCATTTTGACGGGAGAGGGGAGCACTGAAGCTTTCTTT | CACSLVTILTGEGSTEAFF
TRBJ1-4 | . | . | TRBV12-3/TRBV12-4 | TGTGCCAGCACGGGTTCAACTAATGAAAAACTGTTTTTT | CASTGSTNEKLFF
TRBJ1-1 | TRBD1 | . | TRBV2 | TGTGCCAGCAGTGATTGGGACAGGGAAGCTTTCTTT | CASSDWDREAFF
TRBJ2-3 | . | many | TRBV28 | TGTGCCAGCAGTCACGTGGGGGGAGGCCTCCTTAGCACAGATACGCAGTATTTT | CASSHVGGGLLSTDTQYF
TRBJ1-5 | . | many | TRBV5-1 | TGCGCCAGCAGCTTCCAACCCGCCGGGCCCCAGCATTTT | CASSFQPAGPQHF
TRBJ1-1 | . | many | TRBV15 | TGTGCCACAGGGGGGACCGTGGAAGCTTTCTTT | CATGGTVEAFF
TRBJ1-5 | TRBD1 | few | TRBV5-5 | TGTGCCAGCAGCTTGGGTCCGCAGGGGGAAAAGCCCCAGCATTTT | CASSLGPQGEKPQHF
TRBJ1-2 | TRBD1 | . | TRBV7-6 | TGTGCCAGCAGCCCGGGTGGGACAGGCTATGGCTACACCTTC | CASSPGGTGYGYTF
TRBJ2-6 | . | . | TRBV5-1 | TGCGCCAGCAGCTTACAGGGATCTGGGGCCTACGTCCTGACTTTC | CASSLQGSGAYVLTF
TRBJ2-1 | . | few | TRBV3-1 | TGTGCCAGCAGCCAAGATCTCAGATGGTTCTTC | CASSQDLRWFF
TRBJ1-1 | TRBD1 | many | TRBV2 | TGTGCCAGTGGGGACAGCATGAACACTGAAGCTTTCTTT | CASGDSMNTEAFF
TRBJ1-5 | . | many | TRBV20-1 | TGCAGTGCTACTGAGGGGCCAAGCCAGCCCCAGCATTTT | CSATEGPSQPQHF
TRBJ2-1 | . | few | TRBV25-1 | TGTGCCAGCAGTGAACCGGCGCAGGGCGACAATGAGCAGTTCTTC | CASSEPAQGDNEQFF
TRBJ1-5 | . | . | TRBV20-1 | TGCAGTGCTCCGGCCGGGACACCTGATCAGCCCCAGCATTTT | CSAPAGTPDQPQHF
TRBJ2-1 | TRBD2 | many | TRBV7-9 | TGTGCCAGCAGCTTAGGCGGACTAGCGGGAGCCAATGAGCAGTTCTTC | CASSLGGLAGANEQFF
TRBJ1-6 | . | . | TRBV5-1 | TGCGCCAGCAGCTTGGGGGCAAGCTATAATTCACCCCTCCACTTT | CASSLGASYNSPLHF
TRBJ1-5 | . | few | TRBV29-1 | TGCAGCGTCGGACAGAACAATCAGCCCCAGCATTTT | CSVGQNNQPQHF
TRBJ1-4 | . | . | TRBV20-1 | TGCAGTGCTAGAGTTAGTGAAAAACTGTTTTTT | CSARVSEKLFF
TRBJ2-2 | TRBD1 | few | TRBV6-1 | TGTGCCAGCAACCCACAGGGGGCCCCCGGGGAGCTGTTTTTT | CASNPQGAPGELFF
TRBJ1-1 | TRBD1 | few | TRBV9 | TGTGCCAGCAGCGAGGGGACAGGCTTGGAAGCTTTCTTT | CASSEGTGLEAFF
TRBJ1-2 | . | many | TRBV25-1 | TGTGCCAGCAGTGCCGGACAGCTCTATGGCTACACCTTC | CASSAGQLYGYTF
TRBJ2-5 | . | many | TRBV4-1 | TGCGCCAGCAGCCAAGCGACTAGCAGGGGAGAGACCCAGTACTTC | CASSQATSRGETQYF
TRBJ2-3 | TRBD1 | many | TRBV3-1 | TGTGCCAGCAGCAGACAGGGAAGCACAGATACGCAGTATTTT | CASSRQGSTDTQYF
TRBJ2-3 | TRBD2 | many | TRBV24-1 | TGTGCCACCAGTGATCCTAGCGGGTACCACACAGATACGCAGTATTTT | CATSDPSGYHTDTQYF
TRBJ2-3 | TRBD2 | few | TRBV6-1 | TGTGCCAGCAGTGACCGAAGCGGGAACTTCTTCACAGATACGCAGTATTTT | CASSDRSGNFFTDTQYF
TRBJ1-1 | . | few | TRBV10-3 | TGTGCCATCAGTGAGGGACAGTCAGCGAACACTGAAGCTTTCTTT | CAISEGQSANTEAFF
TRBJ2-7 | TRBD1 | . | TRBV6-1 | TGTGCCAGCAGCTTCGCACCGGGACAGGGGGTAGGCGAGCAGTACTTC | CASSFAPGQGVGEQYF
TRBJ1-1 | . | few | TRBV29-1 | TGCAGCGTTGAGAGCATAACTTTGAACACTGAAGCTTTCTTT | CSVESITLNTEAFF
TRBJ1-4 | . | . | TRBV6-1 | TGTGCCAGCAGCGGACGGGGCGGGGGAGAAAAACTGTTTTTT | CASSGRGGGEKLFF
TRBJ1-5 | . | . | TRBV6-1 | TGTGCCAGCAGTGAAGGCAGATACGAAGCGCCCCAGCATTTT | CASSEGRYEAPQHF
TRBJ2-3 | TRBD2 | few | TRBV20-1 | TGCAGTGGGGAGGCTAGCGGGAGCACAGATACGCAGTATTTT | CSGEASGSTDTQYF
TRBJ2-1 | . | . | TRBV12-5 | TGTGCTAGTGGTTACCAGCGGCTAGCCCGAGACACCACTTACAATGAGCAGTTCTTC | CASGYQRLARDTTYNEQFF